This TCR beta chain was obtained from a study of shared clonotypes between healthy human individuals. Sequencing was performed with immunoSEQ multiplex PCR; in TCRdb, only in-frame clones are kept and a portion is missing. The sample shows about 2.3 million clones, 80% to 95% of them seen only once. The study, taken as a whole, reports: Naive CD4 clonotype sharing across a handful of donors was approximately 5%.

With regard to this clone: Antigen unknown.

CDR1 and CDR2 from the germline V gene are SGHRS and YFSETQ. There are 14 residues in the CDR3. V was trimmed by 4 bases and J by 7 bases, leaving 15 bases between them. The receptor was isolated from a young man in good health. Some clones in this sample may be carry-over from other donors' samples. V and J are TRBV5-1 and TRBJ2-1, with D perhaps TRBD2 (6 bases). The sequencing sample was made of naive CD4+ T cells from PBMCs. Subset defined: CD45RA+ positively selected. This chain's CDR3 is CASSLISAGNEQFF. The CDR3 bases are TGCGCCAGCAGCCTCATAAGCGCGGGAAATGAGCAGTTCTTC.